The next 7 T cell receptor beta chains were all read from a single sample in a study of T cells in Graves' hyperthyroidism and ophthalmopathy (dated 2019 in TCRdb). The library was produced with multiplex PCR. Sequencing was carried out with an Illumina HiSeq 2000. The TCR beta CDR3 regions were amplified from RNA transcripts. The TCR CDR3 was subjected to a first round of RT-PCR using the HTBI primer set and the Qiagen OneStep RT-PCR kit. Using fastp trimming at Q25 and MiXCR clonotype assembly, TCRdb reanalyzed the public sequencing data and kept in-frame beta chains. Every distinct CDR3 protein forms one entry, paired with its most common genes and DNA. The sample contains 90,000 to 120,000 distinct CDR3 sequences, approximately 16% of them found a single time. About 42% of the sample belongs to the ten largest clones. The sequenced material came from blood. These receptors were taken from a woman between 45 and 60 years old with Graves' hyperthyroidism.

The chain carries TRBV2 and TRBJ2-2, with unresolved D. CDR3 size: 13 residues. V was pared by 5 bases and J by 1 base, with 5 bases between. The germline CDR1 and CDR2 sequences are SNHLY and FYNNEI. The CDR3 DNA reads TGTGCCAGCAGTATCCGGAACACCGGGGAGCTGTTTTTT. This gives the protein CASSIRNTGELFF.

This clonotype has at least ten counts. V gene TRBV10-1 combines with J gene TRBJ2-1, with D perhaps TRBD2 (6 bases). The CDR3 contains 15 residues. The ends were cut back, 0 bases at V and 8 bases at J, with 14 bases in the middle. The V gene's germline CDR1 is WNHNN and CDR2 SYGVQD (reference sequence). Here the CDR3 DNA reads TGCGCCAGCAGTGAGTCCCCGCTAGCGACGTATGAGCAGTTCTTC. Translation gives CASSESPLATYEQFF.

The chain is built from TRBV20-1 and TRBJ2-2; TRBD1 aligns across 9 bases. V was pared by 0 bases and J by 3 bases, with 5 bases of the junction left unmatched. Per the germline V gene, CDR1 is DFQATT and CDR2 is SNEGSKA (reference sequence). The CDR3 contains 16 residues. The CDR3 protein is CSARDWTGEDTGELFF. The DNA for the CDR3 is TGCAGTGCTAGAGATTGGACAGGGGAGGACACCGGGGAGCTGTTTTTT.

This clonotype was recorded at least ten times. This rearrangement joins TRBV12-3 or TRBV12-4 to TRBJ1-1, with D unresolved. V dropped 5 bases and J dropped 7 bases, with 11 bases sitting between them. The CDR3 loop spans 12 amino acids. CDR3 nucleotide sequence: TGTGCCAGCAGTCCACGGGCCTTTGAAGCTTTCTTT. Its protein is CASSPRAFEAFF.

The chain carries TRBV5-1 and TRBJ1-1; no clear D gene. V shed 2 bases and J shed 5 bases, with 7 bases lying between them. This CDR3 is built from 12 residues. Per germline, CDR1 SGHRS and CDR2 YFSETQ. The CDR3 here is CASSFGETEAFF. For the CDR3, the DNA is TGCGCCAGCAGCTTCGGAGAAACTGAAGCTTTCTTT.

In its sample, this clonotype was seen many times. The chain employs TRBV20-1 and TRBJ2-3, with a tentative D call TRBD1 (6 bases). Trimming pared 4 bases from V and 0 bases from J, leaving 14 bases between. CDR1 is DFQATT, CDR2 SNEGSKA, per germline (reference sequence). The CDR3 covers 15 residues. The chain's CDR3 is CSATTGTPSTDTQYF. For the CDR3, the DNA is TGCAGTGCTACCACCGGGACACCTAGCACAGATACGCAGTATTTT.

This clonotype was found many times. This chain links TRBV3-1 with TRBJ2-7; D call uncertain. The CDR3 totals 11 residues. Trimming stripped 1 base from V and 3 bases from J, with 1 base between. Germline assignment: CDR1 LGHDT and CDR2 YNNKEL (reference sequence). CDR3 sequence reads: CASSQGYEQYV. In nucleotides, the CDR3 is TGTGCCAGCAGCCAAGGCTACGAGCAGTACGTC.